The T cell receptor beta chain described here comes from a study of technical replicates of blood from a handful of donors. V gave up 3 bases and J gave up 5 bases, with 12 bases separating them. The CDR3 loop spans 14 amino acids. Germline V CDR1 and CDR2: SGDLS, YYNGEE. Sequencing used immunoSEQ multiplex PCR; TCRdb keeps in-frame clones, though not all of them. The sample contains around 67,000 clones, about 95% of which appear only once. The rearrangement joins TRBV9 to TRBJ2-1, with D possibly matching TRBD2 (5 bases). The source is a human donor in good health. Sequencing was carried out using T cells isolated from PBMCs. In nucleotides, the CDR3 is TGTGCCAGCAGCGGCGGAGGACGAAACAATGAGCAGTTCTTC. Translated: CASSGGGRNNEQFF.